One T cell receptor (beta chain) is described in this entry. Antigen specificity is unknown. V was pared by 3 bases and J by 5 bases, with 17 bases of the junction left unmatched. This CDR3 spans 18 amino acids. Looked up from germline, CDR1 is GTSNPN and CDR2 is SVGIG (reference sequence). This specimen belongs to a study of shared clonotypes between healthy human individuals. Study-wide background: There were three CD4 naive, three CD4 memory, two CD8 naive and one CD8 memory plates per donor. General observations from the study: Unshared clonotypes carried lower generation probabilities than those common to all four donors.

It was around 180 ng DNA, about 30,000 T cell genomes, that sorted-subset replicate PCRs used. In the original analysis: For the immunoSEQ data, sequences were junction-only without quality scores, so filtering differed. The assay was immunoSEQ multiplex PCR, and TCRdb's table has in-frame clones only and misses some. V, J and clone size reflect that table, while D and trimming were determined from the DNA. The sample has approximately 2,000,000 clones, roughly 92% seen once. The rearrangement uses TRBV30 and TRBJ2-5, with 11 bases matching TRBD2. The source is a man younger than 30 in good health. Some clones in this sample may be carry-over from other donors' samples. The specimen sequenced was naive CD4+ T cells from PBMCs. Subset indicated: CD45RA+ positively selected. The DNA for the CDR3 is TGTGCCTGGAGAGCACGCATTTTATATAGCGGGAGGGGTGAGACCCAGTACTTC. As protein: CAWRARILYSGRGETQYF.